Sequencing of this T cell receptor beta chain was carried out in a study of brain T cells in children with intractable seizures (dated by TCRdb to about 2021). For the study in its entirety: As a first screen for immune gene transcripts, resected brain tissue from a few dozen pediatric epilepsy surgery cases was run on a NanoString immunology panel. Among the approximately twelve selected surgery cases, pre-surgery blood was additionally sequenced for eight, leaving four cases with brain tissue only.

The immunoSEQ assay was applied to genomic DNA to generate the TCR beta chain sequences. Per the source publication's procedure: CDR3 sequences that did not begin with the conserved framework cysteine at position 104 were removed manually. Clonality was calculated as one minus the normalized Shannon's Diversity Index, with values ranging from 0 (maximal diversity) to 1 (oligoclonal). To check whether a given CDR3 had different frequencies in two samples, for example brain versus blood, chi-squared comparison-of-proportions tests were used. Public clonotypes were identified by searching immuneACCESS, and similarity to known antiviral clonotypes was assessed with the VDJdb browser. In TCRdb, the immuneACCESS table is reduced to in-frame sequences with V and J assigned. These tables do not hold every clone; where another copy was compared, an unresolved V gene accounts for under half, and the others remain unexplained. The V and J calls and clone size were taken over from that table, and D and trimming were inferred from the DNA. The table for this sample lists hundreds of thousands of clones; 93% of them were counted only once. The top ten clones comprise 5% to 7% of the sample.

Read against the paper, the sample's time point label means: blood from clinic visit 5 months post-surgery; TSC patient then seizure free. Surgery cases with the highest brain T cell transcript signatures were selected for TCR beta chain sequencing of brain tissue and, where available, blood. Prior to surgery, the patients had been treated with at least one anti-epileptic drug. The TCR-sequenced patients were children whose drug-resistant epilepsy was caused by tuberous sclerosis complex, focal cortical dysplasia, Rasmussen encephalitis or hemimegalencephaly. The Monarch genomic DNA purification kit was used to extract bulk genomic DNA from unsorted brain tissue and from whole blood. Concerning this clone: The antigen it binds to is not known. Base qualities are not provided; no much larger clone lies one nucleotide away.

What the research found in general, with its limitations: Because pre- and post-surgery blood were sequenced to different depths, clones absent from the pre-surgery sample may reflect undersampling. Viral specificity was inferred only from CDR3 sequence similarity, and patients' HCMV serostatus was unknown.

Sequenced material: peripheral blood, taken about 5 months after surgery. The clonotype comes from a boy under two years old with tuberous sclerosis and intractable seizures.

Read as DNA, the sequence is TGTGCCAGTAGTATACCCCCTAGCCGGACGGTCAAGAATGAAAAACTGTTTTTT. The translation is CASSIPPSRTVKNEKLFF. The chain is assembled from TRBV19 and TRBJ1-4; the D gene assignment is ambiguous. V and J are truncated by 2 bases and 5 bases respectively, leaving an intervening sequence of 21 bases. CDR3 length: 18 amino acids, cysteine to phenylalanine. Solely the CDR3 DNA is kept, with 54 bases framed from the first base. Taken from the germline V gene (reference sequence), the CDR1 and CDR2 loops are LNHDA and SQIVND.